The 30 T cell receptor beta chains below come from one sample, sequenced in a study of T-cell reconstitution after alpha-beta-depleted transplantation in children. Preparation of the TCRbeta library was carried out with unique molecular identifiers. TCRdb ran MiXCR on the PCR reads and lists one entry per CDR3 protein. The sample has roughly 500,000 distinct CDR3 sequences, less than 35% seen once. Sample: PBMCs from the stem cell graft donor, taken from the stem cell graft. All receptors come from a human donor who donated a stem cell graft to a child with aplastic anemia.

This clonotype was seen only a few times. In nucleotides, the CDR3 is TGTGCCTGGAGTGTAGTTGGCGCCCGCGCTGAAGCTTTCTTT. It codes for CAWSVVGARAEAFF. The genes are TRBV30 and TRBJ1-1; no clear D gene. The germline V gene has CDR1 GTSNPN and CDR2 SVGIG (reference sequence). V was shortened by 0 bases and J by 6 bases, with 14 bases between the two germline ends. This CDR3 has 14 residues. Full variable domain (outside the CDR3, taken from reference TRBV30 and TRBJ1-1): SQTIHQWPATLVQPVGSPLSLECTVEGTSNPNLYWYRQAAGRGLQLLFYSVGIGQISSEVPQNLSASRPQDRQFILSSKKLLLSDSGFYLCAWSVVGARAEAFFGQGTRLTVV.

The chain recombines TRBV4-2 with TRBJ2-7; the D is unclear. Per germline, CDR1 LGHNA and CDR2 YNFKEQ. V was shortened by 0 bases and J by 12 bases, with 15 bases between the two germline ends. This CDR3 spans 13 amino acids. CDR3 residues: CASSQEGALRSYF. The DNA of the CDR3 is TGTGCCAGCAGCCAAGAGGGCGCCTTACGGTCGTACTTC.

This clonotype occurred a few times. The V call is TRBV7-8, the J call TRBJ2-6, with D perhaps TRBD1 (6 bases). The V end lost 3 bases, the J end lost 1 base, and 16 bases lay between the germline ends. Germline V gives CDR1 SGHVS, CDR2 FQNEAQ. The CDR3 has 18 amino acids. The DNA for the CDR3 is TGTGCCAGCAGCTTCCACAGGGCCTCTAGATCTGGGGCCAACGTCCTGACTTTC. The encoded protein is CASSFHRASRSGANVLTF.

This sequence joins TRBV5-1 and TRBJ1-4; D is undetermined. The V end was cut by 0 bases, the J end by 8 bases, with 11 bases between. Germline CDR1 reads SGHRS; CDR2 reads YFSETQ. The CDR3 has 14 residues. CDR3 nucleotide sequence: TGCGCCAGCAGCTTGGAAGGCCGTCGGGAAAAACTGTTTTTT. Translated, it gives CASSLEGRREKLFF.

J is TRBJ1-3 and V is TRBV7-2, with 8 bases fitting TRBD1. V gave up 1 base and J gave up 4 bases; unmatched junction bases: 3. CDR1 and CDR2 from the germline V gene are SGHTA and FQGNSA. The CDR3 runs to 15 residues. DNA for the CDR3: TGTGCCAGCAGCTTAGGGACAGGGAAAGGAAACACCATATATTTT. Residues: CASSLGTGKGNTIYF.

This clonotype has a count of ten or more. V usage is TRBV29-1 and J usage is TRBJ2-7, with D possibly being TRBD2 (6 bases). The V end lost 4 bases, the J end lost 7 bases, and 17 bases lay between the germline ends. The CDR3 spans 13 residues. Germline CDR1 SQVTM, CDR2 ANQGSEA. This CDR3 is CSVATRLEGEQYF. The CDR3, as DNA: TGCAGCGTTGCCACGAGACTAGAAGGGGAGCAGTACTTC.

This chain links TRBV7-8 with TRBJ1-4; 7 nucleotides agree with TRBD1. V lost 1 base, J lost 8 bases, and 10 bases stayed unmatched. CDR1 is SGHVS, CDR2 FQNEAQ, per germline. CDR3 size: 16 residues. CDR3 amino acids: CASSLDAPDRDEKLFF. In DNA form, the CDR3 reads TGTGCCAGCAGCTTAGATGCCCCCGACAGGGACGAAAAACTGTTTTTT.

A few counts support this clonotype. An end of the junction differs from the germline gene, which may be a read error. The CDR3: CASSLEGLSYNEQFF. CDR3 sequence (DNA): TGTGCCAGCAGCCTAGAGGGGCTATCCTACAATGAGCAGTTCTTC. This chain connects TRBV11-2 to TRBJ2-1; D may match TRBD1 or TRBD2 (5 bases each). Germline-derived CDR1 and CDR2 are SGHAT and FQNNGV. This CDR3 comprises 15 residues.

The CDR3: CASKMAGGPTGELFF. The CDR3 DNA reads TGTGCCAGTAAGATGGCGGGAGGGCCGACCGGGGAGCTGTTTTTT. The J gene is TRBJ2-2, the V gene TRBV19; 9 nucleotides agree with TRBD2. Trimming removed 7 bases from V and 5 bases from J; junction bases left unmatched: 8. The CDR3 is made up of 15 amino acids. Germline CDR1 is LNHDA and CDR2 is SQIVND (reference sequence).

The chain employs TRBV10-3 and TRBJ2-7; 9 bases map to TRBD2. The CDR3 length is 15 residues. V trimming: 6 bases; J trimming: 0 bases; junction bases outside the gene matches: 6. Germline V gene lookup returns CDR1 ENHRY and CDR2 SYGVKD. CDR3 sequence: CAIRDSRGGSYEQYV. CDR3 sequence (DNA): TGTGCCATCAGGGACTCGCGGGGGGGCTCCTACGAGCAGTACGTC.

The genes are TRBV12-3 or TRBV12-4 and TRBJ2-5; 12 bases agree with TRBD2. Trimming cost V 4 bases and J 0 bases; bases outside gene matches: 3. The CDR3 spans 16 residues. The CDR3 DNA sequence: TGTGCCAGCAGTTGGACTAGCGGGAAGTACCAAGAGACCCAGTACTTC. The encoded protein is CASSWTSGKYQETQYF.

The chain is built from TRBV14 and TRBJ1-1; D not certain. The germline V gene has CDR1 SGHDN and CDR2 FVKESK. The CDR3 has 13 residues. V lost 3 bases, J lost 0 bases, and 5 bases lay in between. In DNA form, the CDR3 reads TGTGCCAGCAGCCATACAGTGAACACTGAAGCTTTCTTT. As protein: CASSHTVNTEAFF.

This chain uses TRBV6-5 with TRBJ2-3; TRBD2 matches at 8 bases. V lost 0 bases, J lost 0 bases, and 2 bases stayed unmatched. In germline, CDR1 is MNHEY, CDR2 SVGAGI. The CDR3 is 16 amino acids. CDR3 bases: TGTGCCAGCAGTTACTCCCCTAGCGGGAGCACAGATACGCAGTATTTT. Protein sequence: CASSYSPSGSTDTQYF.

The CDR3, as DNA: TGTGCCAGCAGCTCCAGACTAGCGGGGCCCTACAATGAGCAGTTCTTC. Protein product: CASSSRLAGPYNEQFF. The V and J genes are TRBV7-2 and TRBJ2-1; 11 bases fit TRBD2. The germline V gene encodes CDR1 SGHTA and CDR2 FQGNSA. The junction had 4 bases not matched to a gene; V was cut back by 4 bases and J by 2 bases. This CDR3 region has 16 residues.

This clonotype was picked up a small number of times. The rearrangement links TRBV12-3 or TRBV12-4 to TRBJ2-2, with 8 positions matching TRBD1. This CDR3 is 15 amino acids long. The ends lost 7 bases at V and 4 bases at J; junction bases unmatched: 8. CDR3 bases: TGTGCCAGCAAGTTCGGGACAGGTAGCACCGGGGAGCTGTTTTTT. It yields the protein CASKFGTGSTGELFF.

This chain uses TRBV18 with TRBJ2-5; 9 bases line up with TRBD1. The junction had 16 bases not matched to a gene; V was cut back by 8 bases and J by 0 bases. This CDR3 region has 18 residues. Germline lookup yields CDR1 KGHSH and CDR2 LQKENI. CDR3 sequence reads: CASTFPGQGWRYQETQYF. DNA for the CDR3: TGTGCCAGCACCTTCCCGGGACAGGGTTGGAGATACCAAGAGACCCAGTACTTC.

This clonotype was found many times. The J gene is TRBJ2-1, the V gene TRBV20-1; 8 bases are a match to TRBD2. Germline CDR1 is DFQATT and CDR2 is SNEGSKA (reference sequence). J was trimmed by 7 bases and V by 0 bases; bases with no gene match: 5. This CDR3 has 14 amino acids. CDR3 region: CSAREPGGPNEQFF. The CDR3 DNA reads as TGCAGTGCTAGAGAGCCGGGAGGGCCTAATGAGCAGTTCTTC.

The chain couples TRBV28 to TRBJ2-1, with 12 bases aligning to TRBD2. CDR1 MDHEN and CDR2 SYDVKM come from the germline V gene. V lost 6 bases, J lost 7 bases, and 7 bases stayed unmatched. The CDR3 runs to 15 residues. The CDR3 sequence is CASSKTSGRGNEQFF. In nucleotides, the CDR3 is TGTGCCAGCAGCAAGACTAGCGGGAGAGGTAATGAGCAGTTCTTC.

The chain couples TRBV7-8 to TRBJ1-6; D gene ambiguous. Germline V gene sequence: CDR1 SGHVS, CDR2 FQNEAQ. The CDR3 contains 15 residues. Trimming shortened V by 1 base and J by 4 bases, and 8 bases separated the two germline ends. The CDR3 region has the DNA TGTGCCAGCAGCTTAGGGTTACAGTATAATTCACCCCTCCACTTT. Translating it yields CASSLGLQYNSPLHF.

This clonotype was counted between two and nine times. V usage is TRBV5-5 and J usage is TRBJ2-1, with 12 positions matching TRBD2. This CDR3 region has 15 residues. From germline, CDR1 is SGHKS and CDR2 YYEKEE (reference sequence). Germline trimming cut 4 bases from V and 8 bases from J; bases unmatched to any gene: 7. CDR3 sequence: CASSVTSGSVYEQFF. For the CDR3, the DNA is TGTGCCAGCAGCGTGACTAGCGGGAGTGTGTATGAGCAGTTCTTC.

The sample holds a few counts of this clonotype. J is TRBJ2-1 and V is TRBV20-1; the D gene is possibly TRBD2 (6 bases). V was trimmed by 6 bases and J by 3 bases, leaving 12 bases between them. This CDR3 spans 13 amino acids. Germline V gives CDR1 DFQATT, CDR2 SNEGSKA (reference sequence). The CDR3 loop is CSAASEGYNEQFF. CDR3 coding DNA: TGCAGTGCCGCGTCGGAGGGCTACAATGAGCAGTTCTTC.

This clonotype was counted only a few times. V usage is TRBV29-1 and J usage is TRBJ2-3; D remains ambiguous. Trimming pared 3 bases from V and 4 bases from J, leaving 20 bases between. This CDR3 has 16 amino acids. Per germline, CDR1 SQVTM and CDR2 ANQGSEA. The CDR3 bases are TGCAGCGTTGAGTCTCCTATCCTTCGGAATGCAGATACGCAGTATTTT. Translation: CSVESPILRNADTQYF.

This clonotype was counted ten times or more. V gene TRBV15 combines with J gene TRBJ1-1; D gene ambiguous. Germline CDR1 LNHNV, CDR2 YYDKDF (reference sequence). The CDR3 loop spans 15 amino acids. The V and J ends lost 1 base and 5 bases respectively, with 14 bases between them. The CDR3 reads CATSRASGGYTEAFF. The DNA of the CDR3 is TGTGCCACCAGCAGAGCCTCGGGAGGGTATACTGAAGCTTTCTTT.

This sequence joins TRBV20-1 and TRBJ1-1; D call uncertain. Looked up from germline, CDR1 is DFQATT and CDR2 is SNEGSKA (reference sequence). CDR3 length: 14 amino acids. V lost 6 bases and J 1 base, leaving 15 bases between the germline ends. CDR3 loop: CSARRGGPNTEAFF. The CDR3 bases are TGCAGTGCCAGACGGGGAGGTCCGAACACTGAAGCTTTCTTT.

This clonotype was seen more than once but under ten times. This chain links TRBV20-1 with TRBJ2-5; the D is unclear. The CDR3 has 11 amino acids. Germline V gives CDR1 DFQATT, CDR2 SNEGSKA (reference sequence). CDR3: CSGLKQETQYF. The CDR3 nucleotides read TGCAGCGGGTTAAAGCAAGAGACCCAGTACTTC.

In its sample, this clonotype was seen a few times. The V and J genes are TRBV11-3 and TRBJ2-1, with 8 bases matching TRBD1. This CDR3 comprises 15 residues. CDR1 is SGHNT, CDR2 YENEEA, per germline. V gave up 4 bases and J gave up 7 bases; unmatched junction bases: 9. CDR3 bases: TGTGCCAGCAGCTCCCGACAGGGGTTTGGTAATGAGCAGTTCTTC. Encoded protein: CASSSRQGFGNEQFF.

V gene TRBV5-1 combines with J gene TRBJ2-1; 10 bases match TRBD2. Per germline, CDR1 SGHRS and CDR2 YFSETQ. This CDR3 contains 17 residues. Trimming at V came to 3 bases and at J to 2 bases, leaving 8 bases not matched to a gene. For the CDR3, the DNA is TGCGCCAGCAGCTCCTCATTAGCGGGAGGAGCCTACAATGAGCAGTTCTTC. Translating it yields CASSSSLAGGAYNEQFF.

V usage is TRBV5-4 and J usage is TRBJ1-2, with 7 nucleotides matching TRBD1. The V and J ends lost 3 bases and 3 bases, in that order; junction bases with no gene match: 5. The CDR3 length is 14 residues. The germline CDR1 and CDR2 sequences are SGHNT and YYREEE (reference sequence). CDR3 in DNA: TGTGCCAGCAGCTCGACAGGGATCGACTATGGCTACACCTTC. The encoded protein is CASSSTGIDYGYTF.

This chain's CDR3 is CATSDRDGTYNEQFF. The CDR3 nucleotides are TGTGCCACCAGTGACAGGGACGGAACCTACAATGAGCAGTTCTTC. The chain employs TRBV24-1 and TRBJ2-1; D may match TRBD1 or TRBD2 (5 bases each). CDR1 and CDR2 from the germline V gene are KGHDR and SFDVKD. The V and J ends lost 4 bases and 2 bases respectively, with 11 bases between them. The CDR3 totals 15 residues.

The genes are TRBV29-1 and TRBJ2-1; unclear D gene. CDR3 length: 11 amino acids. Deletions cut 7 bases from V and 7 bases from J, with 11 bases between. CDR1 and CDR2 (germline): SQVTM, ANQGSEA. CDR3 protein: CSATSSNEQFF. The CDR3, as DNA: TGCAGCGCTACGAGTAGTAATGAGCAGTTCTTC.